This is a list of T cell receptor beta chains from one sample in a study of blood T cell repertoires in COVID-19. Here immunoSEQ multiplex PCR was the method, and the copy in TCRdb shows in-frame clones only, minus some. The sample holds 350,000 to 450,000 clones, over 75% seen once. Sequenced input: peripheral blood. The receptors originated from a woman aged 55-70 years with COVID-19, enrolled during active disease. Each CDR3 is given with its conserved first and last residue. D genes are given only for firm matches. Size is omitted from some rows. Given values are once, few, many or a class for expanded clones.

d_call,v_call,clone_size,j_call,cdr3_aa,cdr3_nt
NA,TRBV27,NA,TRBJ1-1,CASSFTRLRPSTEAFF,TGTGCCAGCAGTTTCACGCGGCTTCGACCCTCCACTGAAGCTTTCTTT
TRBD1,TRBV5-1,NA,TRBJ1-3,CASRRTGSTGLSGNTIYF,TGCGCCAGCAGGAGGACAGGGTCCACCGGCCTCTCTGGAAACACCATATATTTT
TRBD2,TRBV9,once,TRBJ2-1,CASSSQLAANEQFF,TGTGCCAGCAGCTCCCAACTAGCGGCAAATGAGCAGTTCTTC
TRBD1,TRBV6-5,NA,TRBJ2-3,CASSYGQGASTDTQYF,TGTGCCAGCAGTTACGGTCAGGGGGCGAGTACAGATACGCAGTATTTT
NA,TRBV5-1,NA,TRBJ1-4,CASSLGQGFEKLFF,TGCGCCAGCAGCTTGGGGCAGGGGTTCGAAAAACTGTTTTTT
TRBD1,TRBV28,few,TRBJ1-2,CASSLPQGLSAF,TGTGCCAGCAGTTTGCCACAGGGGTTATCGGCCTTC
TRBD1,TRBV3-1/TRBV3-2,few,TRBJ1-2,CASSQTGGYGYTF,TGTGCCAGCAGCCAAACAGGGGGCTATGGCTACACCTTC
NA,TRBV5-1,once,TRBJ1-4,CASSPDGGAFGEKLFF,TGCGCCAGCAGCCCGGATGGGGGGGCGTTCGGTGAAAAACTGTTTTTT
NA,TRBV11-2,NA,TRBJ1-6,CASSLGQGAFSPLHF,TGTGCCAGCAGCTTAGGGCAGGGTGCGTTTTCACCCCTCCACTTT
TRBD2,TRBV3-1/TRBV3-2,NA,TRBJ2-1,CASSQDITGGPNEQFF,TGTGCCAGCAGCCAAGATATCACGGGGGGGCCAAATGAGCAGTTCTTC
TRBD1,TRBV4-1,NA,TRBJ1-5,CASSHHDRGNNQPQHF,TGCGCCAGCAGCCACCACGACAGGGGTAACAATCAGCCCCAGCATTTT
NA,TRBV6-5,NA,TRBJ1-2,CASSAGDGYTF,TGTGCCAGCAGCGCAGGGGATGGCTACACCTTC
TRBD1,TRBV19,NA,TRBJ2-7,CASSKTGTGVYEQYF,TGTGCCAGTAGTAAGACCGGGACAGGGGTCTACGAGCAGTACTTC
NA,TRBV7-2,NA,TRBJ2-2,CASSPYGVRSTGELFF,TGTGCCAGCAGCCCGTACGGGGTGCGTAGCACCGGGGAGCTGTTTTTT
TRBD2,TRBV5-4,NA,TRBJ2-7,CASSRQGGGDEQYF,TGTGCCAGCAGCCGCCAGGGTGGGGGGGACGAGCAGTACTTC
TRBD1,TRBV28,NA,TRBJ1-2,CASNLSRDRVLYGYTF,TGTGCCAGCAATCTGTCCCGGGACAGGGTCCTCTATGGCTACACCTTC
NA,TRBV6-5,NA,TRBJ1-1,CASSRTPQNTEAFF,TGTGCCAGCAGTCGGACACCTCAGAACACTGAAGCTTTCTTT
TRBD1,TRBV7-3,NA,TRBJ1-6,CASSLAGQGNSPLHF,TGTGCCAGCAGCTTAGCGGGACAGGGTAATTCACCCCTCCACTTT
TRBD2,TRBV19,NA,TRBJ2-2,CASSTWTSGGIRELFF,TGTGCCAGTAGTACTTGGACTAGCGGGGGGATCAGGGAGCTGTTTTTT
TRBD1,TRBV6-5,NA,TRBJ1-3,CASRQGTASGNTIYF,TGTGCCAGCAGACAGGGGACCGCCTCTGGAAACACCATATATTTT
NA,TRBV6-5,NA,TRBJ1-2,CASRKEGIYGYTF,TGTGCCAGCCGCAAGGAGGGAATCTATGGCTACACCTTC
NA,TRBV4-1,NA,TRBJ2-1,CASSLAGSYNEQFF,TGCGCCAGCAGCCTGGCGGGCTCCTACAATGAGCAGTTCTTC
NA,TRBV12-3/TRBV12-4,NA,TRBJ1-2,CASSLDPGDGYTF,TGTGCCAGCAGTTTAGATCCAGGGGATGGCTACACCTTC
NA,TRBV6-6,NA,TRBJ2-1,CASSSGRTGAYNEQFF,TGTGCCAGCAGCTCGGGTAGGACGGGGGCCTACAATGAGCAGTTCTTC
TRBD1,TRBV5-1,NA,TRBJ1-4,CASSLVPSTGGYEKLFF,TGCGCCAGCAGCTTGGTACCCTCGACAGGGGGGTATGAAAAACTGTTTTTT
TRBD1,TRBV7-2,once,TRBJ1-2,CASGHRDDRAYGYTF,TGTGCCAGCGGTCACCGCGACGACAGGGCCTATGGCTACACCTTC
NA,TRBV30,once,TRBJ1-4,CAWSGIGTPNEKLFF,TGTGCCTGGAGTGGGATTGGGACACCGAATGAAAAACTGTTTTTT
TRBD2,TRBV6-5,NA,TRBJ2-3,CASSSRLAGGRDTQYF,TGTGCCAGCAGTTCTCGACTAGCGGGGGGGCGGGATACGCAGTATTTT
TRBD2,TRBV5-1,NA,TRBJ2-1,CASSRGGPTYNEQFF,TGCGCCAGCAGCCGCGGGGGGCCGACCTACAATGAGCAGTTCTTC
NA,TRBV5-1,NA,TRBJ2-4,CASSLEGSGGNIQYF,TGCGCCAGCAGCTTGGAAGGATCAGGAGGAAACATTCAGTACTTC
TRBD1,TRBV5-1,NA,TRBJ1-1,CASSLGRQGTHTEAFF,TGCGCCAGCAGCCTGGGGAGACAGGGGACCCACACTGAAGCTTTCTTT
NA,TRBV2,NA,TRBJ2-3,CASSRTTTDTQYF,TGTGCCAGCTCCAGGACTACCACAGATACGCAGTATTTT
NA,TRBV2,NA,TRBJ1-2,CASKLSQGLYGYTF,TGTGCCAGCAAGTTGAGCCAGGGCCTTTATGGCTACACCTTC
TRBD1,TRBV7-9,NA,TRBJ1-2,CASSSTGTGLGYTF,TGTGCCAGCAGCTCGACCGGGACAGGGTTGGGCTACACCTTC
TRBD2,TRBV19,NA,TRBJ2-3,CASREAGGPTDTQYF,TGTGCCAGTAGAGAGGCGGGGGGGCCCACAGATACGCAGTATTTT
TRBD1,TRBV18,NA,TRBJ1-5,CASSTGRDRDQPQHF,TGTGCCAGCTCAACAGGCCGGGACAGGGATCAGCCCCAGCATTTT
TRBD1,TRBV5-1,NA,TRBJ1-2,CASSQDRDYGYTF,TGCGCCAGCAGTCAAGACAGGGACTATGGCTACACCTTC
TRBD1,TRBV6-1,NA,TRBJ2-7,CASSEPRRTGTGEQYF,TGTGCCAGCAGTGAACCCCGCCGGACAGGGACGGGGGAGCAGTACTTC
NA,TRBV18,NA,TRBJ1-3,CASSPGGENTIYF,TGTGCCAGCTCACCTGGAGGGGAAAACACCATATATTTT
NA,TRBV7-9,NA,TRBJ1-5,CASSTNRDPNQPQHF,TGTGCCAGCAGCACCAACAGGGACCCCAATCAGCCCCAGCATTTT
NA,TRBV6-5,many,TRBJ2-7,CASSYPSGGLYEQYF,TGTGCCAGCAGTTACCCAAGTGGGGGCTTGTACGAGCAGTACTTC
TRBD1,TRBV11-2,NA,TRBJ2-7,CASSSFKTGIYEQYF,TGTGCCAGCAGCTCCTTCAAGACAGGGATATACGAGCAGTACTTC
TRBD1,TRBV18,NA,TRBJ1-2,CASSVGQGNGYTF,TGTGCCAGCTCGGTGGGACAGGGCAATGGCTACACCTTC
NA,TRBV6-5,many,TRBJ2-5,CASSYGRGRQETQYF,TGTGCCAGCAGTTACGGGCGGGGGCGTCAAGAGACCCAGTACTTC
NA,TRBV24-1,NA,TRBJ1-4,CATSDLIGGKLFF,TGTGCCACCAGTGATTTGATCGGGGGAAAACTGTTTTTT
NA,TRBV5-1,NA,TRBJ2-1,CASSLAGRNEQFF,TGCGCCAGCAGCTTGGCTGGGCGCAATGAGCAGTTCTTC
NA,TRBV3-1/TRBV3-2,NA,TRBJ2-3,CASSPRWISTDTQYF,TGTGCCAGCAGCCCTAGGTGGATAAGCACAGATACGCAGTATTTT
TRBD1,TRBV7-8,NA,TRBJ1-6,CASSSFGQGQNSPLHF,TGTGCCAGCAGCTCGTTTGGACAGGGCCAAAATTCACCCCTCCACTTT
NA,TRBV7-9,NA,TRBJ2-7,CASSLSSYEQYF,TGTGCCAGCAGCCTGAGCTCCTACGAGCAGTACTTC
NA,TRBV11-3,NA,TRBJ2-3,CASSPGDSTDTQYF,TGTGCCAGCAGCCCAGGGGATAGCACAGATACGCAGTATTTT
NA,TRBV11-2,NA,TRBJ1-5,CASSLDRGQPQHF,TGTGCCAGCAGCTTAGATCGGGGGCAGCCCCAGCATTTT
NA,TRBV4-1,NA,TRBJ2-7,CASSQGAGVAYEQYF,TGCGCCAGCAGCCAAGGCGCAGGGGTGGCATACGAGCAGTACTTC
TRBD2,TRBV5-1,NA,TRBJ2-7,CASSFTGLAALEQYF,TGCGCCAGCAGCTTTACGGGACTAGCGGCGTTGGAGCAGTACTTC
NA,TRBV9,NA,TRBJ1-1,CASSEDTIKREAFF,TGTGCCAGCAGTGAGGACACTATCAAAAGAGAAGCTTTCTTT
TRBD1,TRBV5-1,NA,TRBJ1-3,CASSEGANGVWNTIYF,TGCGCCAGCAGCGAGGGGGCGAACGGTGTGTGGAACACCATATATTTT